This entry lists 28 T cell receptor beta chains sequenced from one sample in a study of blood T cell repertoires in COVID-19. Measured with immunoSEQ multiplex PCR; TCRdb has only the in-frame clones, and not every one. This sample has 140,000 to 150,000 clones, with 75% to 90% found just once. The sample taken for sequencing was peripheral blood. The receptors here all came from an older woman with active COVID-19.

The V and J genes are TRBV7-3 and TRBJ2-3; tentatively, D is TRBD1 (6 bases). The V end lost 4 bases, the J end lost 2 bases, and 13 bases lay between the germline ends. CDR1 and CDR2 from the germline V gene are SGHTA and FQGTGA. This CDR3 is built from 15 residues. The CDR3 protein is CASSYTGTTTDTQYF. CDR3 DNA sequence: TGTGCCAGCAGCTACACCGGGACAACCACAGATACGCAGTATTTT.

The chain links TRBV4-2 to TRBJ2-1; no clear D. The CDR3 is made up of 14 amino acids. Germline CDR1 is LGHNA and CDR2 is YNFKEQ. V lost 0 bases to trimming and J lost 3 bases, with 6 bases between them. In nucleotides, the CDR3 is TGTGCCAGCAGCCAAGATCGTGTCTACAATGAGCAGTTCTTC. It codes for CASSQDRVYNEQFF.

The rearrangement links TRBV7-6 to TRBJ2-5; D possibly corresponds to TRBD1 (6 bases). The CDR3 consists of 16 residues. Trimming took 1 base from V and 1 from J, leaving 13 bases between them. From germline, CDR1 is SGHVS and CDR2 FNYEAQ. This chain's CDR3 is CASSLGAQGPQETQYF. CDR3 sequence (DNA): TGTGCCAGCAGCTTAGGGGCACAGGGACCCCAAGAGACCCAGTACTTC. Supplemented by reference TRBV7-6 and TRBJ2-5, the full variable domain reads GAGVSQSPRYKVTKRGQDVALRCDPISGHVSLYWYRQALGQGPEFLTYFNYEAQQDKSGLPNDRFSAERPEGSISTLTIQRTEQRDSAMYRCASSLGAQGPQETQYFGPGTRLLVL.

The chain recombines TRBV28 with TRBJ2-7, with 8 bases lining up with TRBD2. The CDR3 runs to 13 residues. The trim removed 6 bases at V and 0 bases at J, leaving 1 base unmatched. Germline V gene data show CDR1 as MDHEN and CDR2 as SYDVKM. CDR3 bases: TGTGCCAGCAGGACTAGCGCCTCCTACGAGCAGTACTTC. Its translation: CASRTSASYEQYF.

This clone was detected once. The V gene is TRBV6-5, the J gene TRBJ2-5, with a tentative D call TRBD1 (6 bases). The CDR3 has 15 residues. The V end was cut by 4 bases, the J end by 3 bases, with 15 bases between. Germline CDR1 reads MNHEY; CDR2 reads SVGAGI. CDR3 in amino acids: CASSSAGAGKETQYF. The CDR3 bases are TGTGCCAGCAGTTCGGCAGGGGCAGGGAAAGAGACCCAGTACTTC.

The chain is built from TRBV5-5 and TRBJ2-5; D is unclear. This CDR3 spans 12 amino acids. CDR1 and CDR2 from the germline V gene are SGHKS and YYEKEE (reference sequence). The V and J ends lost 2 bases and 4 bases respectively, with 6 bases between them. The CDR3 sequence: CASSFSGETQYF. For the CDR3, the DNA is TGTGCCAGCAGCTTTTCGGGAGAGACCCAGTACTTC.

As DNA, the CDR3 is TGTGCCAGCAGCTCCCCTTCTACTCCGCAGTTCTTC. This sequence encodes CASSSPSTPQFF. The J gene is TRBJ2-1, the V gene TRBV7-2; the D is unclear. V lost 4 bases and J lost 12, with 13 bases in between. The CDR3 is 12 residues long. The germline CDR1 and CDR2 sequences are SGHTA and FQGNSA.

The chain recombines TRBV5-4 with TRBJ2-7; TRBD1 might be the D (6 bases). The germline V gene has CDR1 SGHNT and CDR2 YYREEE (reference sequence). V was clipped by 4 bases and J by 6 bases, with 23 bases between them. The CDR3 is made up of 16 amino acids. In DNA, the CDR3 is TGTGCCAGCAGCCCCGGAACCACAGGGCGTAGAGGCGAGCAGTACTTC. The encoded protein is CASSPGTTGRRGEQYF.

This sequence joins TRBV28 and TRBJ1-1, with TRBD1 identical over 8 bases. Trimming removed 5 bases from V and 1 base from J; junction bases left unmatched: 6. Germline-derived CDR1 and CDR2 are MDHEN and SYDVKM. The CDR3 is 15 residues long. The CDR3 loop reads CASSIGDRRNTEAFF. For the CDR3, the DNA is TGTGCCAGCAGTATCGGGGACAGGCGGAACACTGAAGCTTTCTTT.

V is TRBV2 and J is TRBJ2-3; possibly TRBD1 for D (5 bases). V was pared by 5 bases and J by 2 bases, with 11 bases between. The CDR3 loop spans 14 amino acids. CDR1 is SNHLY and CDR2 is FYNNEI in the germline V gene. CDR3 sequence reads: CASSNRSPTDTQYF. The CDR3 DNA reads TGTGCCAGCAGTAACAGGTCCCCCACAGATACGCAGTATTTT.

The V call is TRBV9, the J call TRBJ2-4; 9 positions match TRBD1. The CDR3 sequence is 17 residues long. J was trimmed by 3 bases and V by 0 bases; bases with no gene match: 7. In germline, CDR1 is SGDLS, CDR2 YYNGEE. The CDR3 is CASSVEGTGLLKNIQYF. CDR3 in DNA: TGTGCCAGCAGCGTAGAAGGGACAGGGCTTCTCAAAAACATTCAGTACTTC.

This clone was picked up a small number of times. The V gene is TRBV5-1, the J gene TRBJ2-7; 7 bases are shared with TRBD1. J lost 9 bases, V lost 0 bases, and 6 bases had no gene match. The V gene's germline CDR1 is SGHRS and CDR2 YFSETQ. The CDR3 extends over 13 amino acids. In nucleotides, the CDR3 is TGCGCCAGCAGCTTGGCCGGGACAGAGAGGCAGTACTTC. Translation gives CASSLAGTERQYF.

This clone appeared many times. The V and J genes are TRBV11-1 and TRBJ2-5; 11 nucleotides agree with TRBD2. After removal of 5 bases from V and 1 base from J, the junction contained 6 bases not matched to a gene. The CDR3 has 16 amino acids. Germline assignment: CDR1 SGHAT and CDR2 FQDESV (reference sequence). CDR3 amino acids: CASSPPLAGGQETQYF. The CDR3 nucleotides read TGTGCCAGCAGCCCCCCCCTAGCGGGAGGCCAAGAGACCCAGTACTTC.

The chain employs TRBV6-5 and TRBJ2-5; tentative D call: TRBD1 (6 bases). V lost 7 bases and J 5 bases, leaving 14 bases between the germline ends. This CDR3 spans 13 amino acids. Germline V gives CDR1 MNHEY, CDR2 SVGAGI. The CDR3 protein is CASKVQGGETQYF. CDR3 in DNA: TGTGCCAGCAAAGTACAGGGCGGGGAGACCCAGTACTTC.

The chain couples TRBV5-1 to TRBJ2-7; TRBD2 agrees at 8 bases. J gave up 3 bases and V 2 bases, and 19 bases lay outside the gene matches. Germline CDR1 and CDR2: SGHRS and YFSETQ. CDR3 size: 19 residues. This CDR3 is CASSLGRYRGSGNGYEQYF. The CDR3 DNA sequence: TGCGCCAGCAGCTTAGGAAGGTATAGGGGTAGCGGGAACGGCTACGAGCAGTACTTC. Full variable domain (outside the CDR3, taken from reference TRBV5-1 and TRBJ2-7): KAGVTQTPRYLIKTRGQQVTLSCSPISGHRSVSWYQQTPGQGLQFLFEYFSETQRNKGNFPGRFSGRQFSNSRSEMNVSTLELGDSALYLCASSLGRYRGSGNGYEQYFGPGTRLTVT.

The rearrangement joins TRBV21-1 to TRBJ1-1; the table's D call, TRBD1, was not checked against the DNA. TRBV21-1 is recorded as a pseudogene. The CDR3 length is 13 residues. This chain's CDR3 is CASPQALNTEAFF. The DNA for the CDR3 is TGTGCCAGCCCCCAGGCCCTGAACACTGAAGCTTTCTTT.

This chain joins TRBV9 and TRBJ2-1, with TRBD2 matching 11 bases. The ends lost 0 bases at V and 5 bases at J; junction bases unmatched: 4. CDR3 length equals 16 residues. CDR1 and CDR2 from the germline V gene are SGDLS and YYNGEE. CDR3 nucleotide sequence: TGTGCCAGCAGCGTAGCCCTAGCGGGAGGAGACAATGAGCAGTTCTTC. This gives the protein CASSVALAGGDNEQFF.

V and J are TRBV13 and TRBJ2-1, with 8 bases that match TRBD2. CDR3 length: 13 amino acids. J gave up 7 bases and V 5 bases, and 4 bases lay outside the gene matches. CDR1 is PRHDT, CDR2 FYEKMQ, per germline (reference sequence). The CDR3 nucleotides are TGTGCCAGCAGCGAGCCTAGCGGGAATGAGCAGTTCTTC. Protein: CASSEPSGNEQFF.

The chain couples TRBV4-3 to TRBJ2-7, with TRBD2 matching over 8 bases. CDR1 is LGHNA and CDR2 is YSLEER in the germline V gene. The CDR3 covers 16 residues. J was trimmed by 2 bases and V by 0 bases; bases with no gene match: 6. CDR3 in amino acids: CASSQDPGLGTYEQYF. CDR3 coding DNA: TGCGCCAGCAGCCAAGATCCGGGACTAGGCACCTACGAGCAGTACTTC.

V and J are TRBV21-1 and TRBJ2-7; the table's D call, TRBD1, has no DNA check behind it. TRBV21-1 corresponds to a pseudogene. The CDR3 spans 16 residues. In nucleotides, the CDR3 is TGTGCCAGCCTGGGCAGGGGGCCTCGCTATAACTACGAGCAGTACTTC. Translated, it gives CASLGRGPRYNYEQYF.

The rearrangement joins TRBV7-3 to TRBJ2-2; unclear D gene. With 5 bases removed from V and 1 base from J, the gap between germline ends came to 5 bases. This CDR3 has 13 amino acids. Germline CDR1 is SGHTA and CDR2 is FQGTGA. CDR3 in amino acids: CASSNKNTGELFF. The DNA for the CDR3 is TGTGCCAGCAGCAACAAGAACACCGGGGAGCTGTTTTTT.

The rearrangement joins TRBV6-1 to TRBJ2-1; 10 nucleotides align to TRBD1. This CDR3 region has 15 residues. Per the germline V gene, CDR1 is MNHNS and CDR2 is SASEGT. Trimming at V came to 3 bases and at J to 8 bases, leaving 7 bases not matched to a gene. The CDR3 nucleotides read TGTGCCAGCAGTGACGGGACAGGGGTCGCCCATGAGCAGTTCTTC. Its protein product is CASSDGTGVAHEQFF.

The V and J genes are TRBV7-8 and TRBJ2-7; 10 bases match TRBD2. The V and J ends lost 5 bases and 2 bases, in that order; junction bases with no gene match: 9. The CDR3 length is 16 residues. From germline, CDR1 is SGHVS and CDR2 FQNEAQ. The CDR3 reads CASSPKIGTSAYEQYF. The DNA for the CDR3 is TGTGCCAGCAGCCCTAAGATAGGGACTAGCGCCTACGAGCAGTACTTC.

The rearrangement uses TRBV3-1 (or the pseudogene TRBV3-2) and TRBJ2-7; the D gene is possibly TRBD2 (6 bases). Trimming removed 3 bases from V and 9 bases from J, with 15 bases in between. The CDR3 has 13 amino acids. From germline, CDR1 is LGHDT and CDR2 YNNKEL (reference sequence). Here the CDR3 DNA reads TGTGCCAGCAGCCAGGGAGGACAAACGTCGCAGTACTTC. It yields the protein CASSQGGQTSQYF.

This sequence joins TRBV6-2 or TRBV6-3 and TRBJ2-7, with 10 bases lining up with TRBD2. There are 15 residues in the CDR3. Germline-derived CDR1 and CDR2 are MNHEY and SVGEGT. Trimming cost V 4 bases and J 3 bases; bases outside gene matches: 6. CDR3 sequence: CASSSSGSGNYEQYF. As DNA, the CDR3 is TGTGCCAGCAGTTCTAGCGGGAGTGGCAACTACGAGCAGTACTTC.

The J gene is TRBJ1-1, the V gene TRBV28, with D hard to call. The ends were cut back, 2 bases at V and 4 bases at J, with 8 bases in the middle. There are 13 residues in the CDR3. CDR1 and CDR2 (germline): MDHEN, SYDVKM. The CDR3 here is CASSLGSGTEAFF. The CDR3 DNA is TGTGCCAGCAGTTTAGGCTCGGGCACTGAAGCTTTCTTT. The variable domain in full, with the rest retrieved from reference TRBV28 and TRBJ1-1, is DVKVTQSSRYLVKRTGEKVFLECVQDMDHENMFWYRQDPGLGLRLIYFSYDVKMKEKGDIPEGYSVSREKKERFSLILESASTNQTSMYLCASSLGSGTEAFFGQGTRLTVV.

The genes are TRBV28 and TRBJ2-5; D is possibly TRBD1 (5 bases). Germline V gives CDR1 MDHEN, CDR2 SYDVKM. The CDR3 length is 12 residues. Trimming stripped 2 bases from V and 5 bases from J, with 6 bases between. The chain's CDR3 is CASSLKGETQYF. Here the CDR3 DNA reads TGTGCCAGCAGTTTAAAGGGGGAGACCCAGTACTTC. The variable domain in full, with the rest retrieved from reference TRBV28 and TRBJ2-5, is DVKVTQSSRYLVKRTGEKVFLECVQDMDHENMFWYRQDPGLGLRLIYFSYDVKMKEKGDIPEGYSVSREKKERFSLILESASTNQTSMYLCASSLKGETQYFGPGTRLLVL.

The chain is built from TRBV9 and TRBJ2-1, with TRBD2 matching over 8 bases. Per the germline V gene, CDR1 is SGDLS and CDR2 is YYNGEE. CDR3 length equals 15 residues. J gave up 5 bases and V 1 base, and 5 bases lay outside the gene matches. CDR3 nucleotides: TGTGCCAGCAGCGTACGGGGACTAGGGGACAATGAGCAGTTCTTC. This encodes CASSVRGLGDNEQFF.